This T cell receptor beta chain is from a study of blood T cell repertoires in COVID-19. There are 13 residues in the CDR3. Germline V lookup: CDR1 MNHNS, CDR2 SASEGT. V lost 1 base, J lost 1 base, and 4 bases lay in between. Authors' methods: Amplification from reference gene primers served as the basis for estimated nucleated cell counts. TCRdb keeps only in-frame clones here, not all; method: immunoSEQ multiplex PCR. The D gene and trimming were derived from the DNA, and the V and J assignments and clone size from that table. The repertoire has about 330,000 clones, 87% of them found once; the top ten carry approximately 5.4%. Participants came from some 23 US areas, aged roughly 18 to 95 years. Assignments of participants to cohorts depended upon their own reported clinical history. Donors in Cohort 3 who had recovered were those with two negative PCRs, healthcare professional clearance, or resolution of their symptoms.

The receptor's source is a young woman who had recovered from COVID-19. Material for sequencing was PBMCs or T cells enriched from blood (not recorded which). This chain joins TRBV6-1 and TRBJ2-5; no firm D call. The CDR3 loop reads CASSEVSQETQYF. As DNA, the CDR3 is TGTGCCAGCAGTGAAGTTAGCCAAGAGACCCAGTACTTC.